The 30 T cell receptor beta chains presented below share a single source sample, sequenced in a study of blood T cell repertoires in COVID-19. Libraries were prepared by immunoSEQ multiplex PCR; TCRdb keeps only in-frame clonotypes and omits some of them. Of 150,000 to 200,000 clones in the sample, around four fifths were seen once. The sample consisted of peripheral blood. These receptors all come from an elderly woman with COVID-19, enrolled during active disease.

Only a few counts were recorded for this clone. The chain links TRBV10-3 to TRBJ2-3; D is ambiguous. Trimming removed 3 bases at V and 0 bases at J, with 10 bases between. There are 15 residues in the CDR3. CDR1 is ENHRY and CDR2 is SYGVKD in the germline V gene. The DNA for the CDR3 is TGTGCCATCAGTGACCTTGCGAAAAGCACAGATACGCAGTATTTT. It is translated as CAISDLAKSTDTQYF.

The chain employs TRBV7-6 and TRBJ1-6; D is unresolved. CDR3 length: 15 amino acids. CDR1 is SGHVS, CDR2 FNYEAQ, per germline. With 1 base removed from V and 8 bases from J, the gap between germline ends came to 12 bases. DNA of the CDR3: TGTGCCAGCAGCTTAGGTTCCCCTATAGATTCACCCCTCCACTTT. Its protein product is CASSLGSPIDSPLHF.

V usage is TRBV6-5 and J usage is TRBJ1-2; D unresolved. The V end lost 6 bases, the J end lost 7 bases, and 9 bases lay between the germline ends. Germline V gives CDR1 MNHEY, CDR2 SVGAGI. The CDR3 is 11 amino acids. In DNA form, the CDR3 reads TGTGCCAGCAGCAACCTAGGTGGCTACACCTTC. This encodes CASSNLGGYTF.

In its sample, this clone was seen a few times. The chain recombines TRBV10-1 with TRBJ2-1; 9 bases fit TRBD2. Germline loops: CDR1 WNHNN, CDR2 SYGVQD (reference sequence). The CDR3 is 16 residues long. V trimming: 5 bases; J trimming: 6 bases; junction bases outside the gene matches: 11. The DNA of the CDR3 is TGCGCCAGCAGTCCCGCCGGGACTAGCAACTCCAATGAGCAGTTCTTC. The encoded protein is CASSPAGTSNSNEQFF.

The chain recombines TRBV18 with TRBJ2-1; D is possibly TRBD2 (7 bases). V was cut by 3 bases and J by 5 bases, with 14 bases left in between. The CDR3 is 15 residues long. Per the germline V gene, CDR1 is KGHSH and CDR2 is LQKENI. The CDR3 DNA is TGTGCCAGCTCACCCAAAGCGGGACAAAACAATGAGCAGTTCTTC. It specifies CASSPKAGQNNEQFF. Together with reference TRBV18 and TRBJ2-1, the CDR3 gives the full variable domain: NAGVMQNPRHLVRRRGQEARLRCSPMKGHSHVYWYRQLPEEGLKFMVYLQKENIIDESGMPKERFSAEFPKEGPSILRIQQVVRGDSAAYFCASSPKAGQNNEQFFGPGTRLTVL.

The chain carries TRBV29-1 and TRBJ1-1; D might be TRBD1 (5 bases). The CDR3 is 14 amino acids. V lost 4 bases, J lost 0 bases, and 12 bases lay in between. The germline gives CDR1 SQVTM, CDR2 ANQGSEA. CDR3 region: CSVGWGAMNTEAFF. CDR3 DNA sequence: TGCAGCGTTGGATGGGGCGCCATGAACACTGAAGCTTTCTTT.

CDR3 residues: CASSIWDRGYEQYF. The CDR3 DNA reads TGTGCCAGTAGTATTTGGGACAGGGGATACGAGCAGTACTTC. This chain links TRBV19 with TRBJ2-7, with 10 positions matching TRBD1. The ends lost 3 bases at V and 4 bases at J; junction bases unmatched: 3. Germline values: CDR1 LNHDA, CDR2 SQIVND (reference sequence). This CDR3 is 14 amino acids long.

A single count supports this clone. The chain has TRBV3-1 (or the pseudogene TRBV3-2) and TRBJ2-7; weak D call: TRBD1 (5 bases). V lost 2 bases, J lost 3 bases, and 11 bases lay in between. This CDR3 spans 14 amino acids. Germline V gene lookup returns CDR1 LGHDT and CDR2 YNNKEL (reference sequence). The CDR3 sequence: CASSQQTAYYEQYF. Here the CDR3 DNA reads TGTGCCAGCAGCCAACAGACAGCTTACTACGAGCAGTACTTC.

The V and J genes are TRBV4-3 and TRBJ2-3; a possible D gene is TRBD1 (5 bases). Trimming pared 3 bases from V and 3 bases from J, leaving 16 bases between. Germline V gene sequence: CDR1 LGHNA, CDR2 YSLEER. The CDR3 has 16 amino acids. CDR3 nucleotides: TGCGCCAGCAGCCAGTATACCCAGGGCCCAACAGATACGCAGTATTTT. Encoded protein: CASSQYTQGPTDTQYF.

This clone appeared a few times. This chain joins TRBV4-1 and TRBJ2-3, with D maybe TRBD2 (5 bases). Germline assignment: CDR1 MGHRA and CDR2 YSYEKL. Trimming took off 1 base at V and 3 bases at J, with 5 bases between the two ends. The CDR3 runs to 13 residues. CDR3 in amino acids: CASSQAGTDTQYF. DNA of the CDR3: TGCGCCAGCAGCCAAGCGGGGACAGATACGCAGTATTTT.

This chain joins TRBV4-1 and TRBJ2-5; tentative D call: TRBD2 (6 bases). Germline CDR1 is MGHRA and CDR2 is YSYEKL. Trimming took 0 bases from V and 1 from J, leaving 18 bases between them. CDR3 size: 18 residues. The CDR3 nucleotides are TGCGCCAGCAGCCAAGATCTTTGGAGGGTAAGGGGCCAAGAGACCCAGTACTTC. It specifies CASSQDLWRVRGQETQYF.

The gene calls are TRBV11-3 and TRBJ2-3; the D gene is possibly TRBD2 (6 bases). CDR3 length: 16 amino acids. The V end lost 0 bases, the J end lost 0 bases, and 10 bases lay between the germline ends. CDR1 is SGHNT, CDR2 YENEEA, per germline. Written as DNA, the CDR3 is TGTGCCAGCAGCTTAGACGGCGGGACTAGCACAGATACGCAGTATTTT. It translates to CASSLDGGTSTDTQYF.

The chain employs TRBV5-4 and TRBJ1-1; TRBD1 aligns across 10 bases. V trimming: 0 bases; J trimming: 5 bases; junction bases outside the gene matches: 4. CDR1 and CDR2 (germline): SGHNT, YYREEE (reference sequence). The length of the CDR3 is 15 residues. The CDR3 DNA reads as TGTGCCAGCAGCTTGGCCGACAGGGGGCGTACTGAAGCTTTCTTT. Translated: CASSLADRGRTEAFF.

V usage is TRBV6-5 and J usage is TRBJ1-6; D call uncertain. The germline CDR1 and CDR2 sequences are MNHEY and SVGAGI. CDR3 size: 14 residues. V was shortened by 0 bases and J by 10 bases, with 10 bases between the two germline ends. CDR3 sequence (DNA): TGTGCCAGCAGTTACTCGAACGGGAGGTCACCCCTCCACTTT. This gives the protein CASSYSNGRSPLHF.

The rearrangement uses TRBV2 and TRBJ2-7; 7 bases align to TRBD2. Germline CDR1 SNHLY, CDR2 FYNNEI. With 8 bases clipped from V and 4 bases from J, the junction kept 17 bases outside the gene matches. The CDR3 covers 16 residues. The CDR3 DNA reads TGTGCCAGCGGAGGTCCCCTTGCGGGGGTAGCGTACGAGCAGTACTTC. Amino acid sequence: CASGGPLAGVAYEQYF.

V gene TRBV3-1 (or the pseudogene TRBV3-2) combines with J gene TRBJ2-5; TRBD2 agrees at 8 bases. The CDR3 runs 13 residues. The junction had 12 bases not matched to a gene; V was cut back by 4 bases and J by 14 bases. Germline loops: CDR1 LGHDT, CDR2 YNNKEL (reference sequence). The CDR3 region is CASSPHWRGAGYF. Here the CDR3 DNA reads TGTGCCAGCAGCCCCCATTGGCGGGGGGCCGGTTACTTC.

The chain is built from TRBV12-3 or TRBV12-4 and TRBJ1-4, with TRBD1 as a possible D gene (5 bases). Trimming removed 4 bases from V and 7 bases from J, with 10 bases in between. The CDR3 totals 13 residues. The CDR3 DNA is TGTGCCAGCAGTTCCCAGGGAGGTGAAAAACTGTTTTTT. It specifies CASSSQGGEKLFF.

This chain links TRBV24-1 with TRBJ1-2, with 7 bases that match TRBD1. V lost 10 bases and J lost 5; bases outside the gene matches: 6. CDR3 length equals 12 residues. CDR1 and CDR2 (germline): KGHDR, SFDVKD. The CDR3 sequence: CATSDREYGYTF. CDR3 DNA: TGTGCCACTAGCGACAGGGAGTATGGCTACACCTTC.

This clone was detected only once. V is TRBV18 and J is TRBJ2-2, with D perhaps matching TRBD1 (5 bases). Between the trimmed V and J ends, which lost 6 bases and 2 bases, there was a span of 10 bases. The CDR3 covers 14 residues. In germline, CDR1 is KGHSH, CDR2 LQKENI. DNA for the CDR3: TGTGCCAGCTCGACAAGGGGAAACACCGGGGAGCTGTTTTTT. Translated: CASSTRGNTGELFF.

The chain couples TRBV9 to TRBJ2-3; D might be TRBD2 (6 bases). V was trimmed by 5 bases and J by 0 bases, leaving 13 bases between them. The CDR3 sequence is 15 residues long. Germline V gives CDR1 SGDLS, CDR2 YYNGEE. CDR3 residues: CASRASAFSTDTQYF. The CDR3 nucleotides read TGTGCCAGCAGGGCTAGCGCATTCAGCACAGATACGCAGTATTTT.

This chain uses TRBV24-1 with TRBJ2-1; 7 positions agree with TRBD1. V dropped 1 base and J dropped 4; count of bases not matched to a gene: 6. The CDR3 contains 16 residues. In germline, CDR1 is KGHDR, CDR2 SFDVKD. CDR3 protein: CATSDFLRQGYNEQFF. CDR3 nucleotide sequence: TGTGCCACCAGTGATTTTCTGAGACAGGGATACAATGAGCAGTTCTTC.

The V gene is TRBV12-2, the J gene TRBJ2-1; the table names TRBD1, a call not compared with the DNA. TRBV12-2 is designated a pseudogene. The CDR3 has 16 residues. CDR3 DNA: TGTGCAAGTCGCTTAGGCCGGACAGCGGCCTACAATGAGCAGTTCTTC. Protein product: CASRLGRTAAYNEQFF.

The chain uses TRBV7-9 and TRBJ2-7; D is perhaps TRBD2 (6 bases). Trimming left V 1 base short and J 4 bases short, with 8 bases between. Germline CDR1 is SEHNR and CDR2 is FQNEAQ (reference sequence). The CDR3 is made up of 13 amino acids. In nucleotides, the CDR3 is TGTGCCAGCAGCTTAGGGGGGGAGTACGAGCAGTACTTC. As protein: CASSLGGEYEQYF.

This chain connects TRBV7-3 to TRBJ1-4; the match to TRBD1 covers 7 bases. The CDR3 is 18 residues long. Trimming took 5 bases from V and 2 from J; bases not matched to a gene: 14. Germline CDR1 and CDR2: SGHTA and FQGTGA. Written as DNA, the CDR3 is TGTGCCAGCAGCGTTTCGGGACAGCAACTTCTTACTAATGAAAAACTGTTTTTT. It is translated as CASSVSGQQLLTNEKLFF.

The rearrangement uses TRBV5-1 and TRBJ1-2, with 9 bases matching TRBD1. Per the germline V gene, CDR1 is SGHRS and CDR2 is YFSETQ. V dropped 4 bases and J dropped 9; count of bases not matched to a gene: 4. The CDR3 length is 12 residues. CDR3 in amino acids: CASSVDRGSYTF. CDR3 in DNA: TGCGCCAGCAGCGTCGACAGGGGGAGCTACACCTTC.

This rearrangement joins TRBV28 to TRBJ2-3; 10 bases agree with TRBD1. The CDR3 consists of 15 residues. Germline V gene sequence: CDR1 MDHEN, CDR2 SYDVKM. V lost 4 bases, J lost 6 bases, and 7 bases stayed unmatched. The CDR3 reads CASSYGGQGTDTQYF. CDR3 sequence (DNA): TGTGCCAGCAGTTATGGGGGACAGGGGACGGATACGCAGTATTTT.

As concerns this clone: This specimen includes other DNA sequences encoding the same CDR3. The chain joins TRBV5-1 to TRBJ2-2, with 7 nucleotides matching TRBD1. The V and J ends lost 2 bases and 0 bases, in that order; junction bases with no gene match: 1. The CDR3 sequence is 15 residues long. Germline assignment: CDR1 SGHRS and CDR2 YFSETQ. In DNA form, the CDR3 reads TGCGCCAGCAGCTTAGGGGGCACGAACACCGGGGAGCTGTTTTTT. Translating gives CASSLGGTNTGELFF.

The V gene is TRBV6-5, the J gene TRBJ2-5, with D perhaps TRBD1 (6 bases). The V and J ends lost 6 bases and 2 bases respectively, with 10 bases between them. The CDR3 contains 13 residues. Germline loops: CDR1 MNHEY, CDR2 SVGAGI. Here the CDR3 reads CASSRDIQETQYF. The CDR3 DNA reads TGTGCCAGCAGCCGGGACATTCAAGAGACCCAGTACTTC.

CDR3 region: CAHRREGTGNEQFF. CDR3 in DNA: TGTGCCCACAGACGGGAGGGGACTGGCAATGAGCAGTTCTTC. The rearrangement links TRBV10-3 to TRBJ2-1; TRBD2 agrees at 8 bases. This CDR3 has 14 amino acids. Germline V gene sequence: CDR1 ENHRY, CDR2 SYGVKD. The V gene end was trimmed by 11 bases and the J gene end by 6 bases; junction bases not matched to a gene: 12.

V and J are TRBV2 and TRBJ1-1; D might be TRBD1 (6 bases). V lost 3 bases to trimming and J lost 2 bases, with 7 bases between them. This CDR3 contains 13 residues. CDR1 and CDR2 (germline): SNHLY, FYNNEI. The CDR3 loop is CASSDRGNTEAFF. The DNA of the CDR3 is TGTGCCAGCAGTGACAGGGGAAACACTGAAGCTTTCTTT.